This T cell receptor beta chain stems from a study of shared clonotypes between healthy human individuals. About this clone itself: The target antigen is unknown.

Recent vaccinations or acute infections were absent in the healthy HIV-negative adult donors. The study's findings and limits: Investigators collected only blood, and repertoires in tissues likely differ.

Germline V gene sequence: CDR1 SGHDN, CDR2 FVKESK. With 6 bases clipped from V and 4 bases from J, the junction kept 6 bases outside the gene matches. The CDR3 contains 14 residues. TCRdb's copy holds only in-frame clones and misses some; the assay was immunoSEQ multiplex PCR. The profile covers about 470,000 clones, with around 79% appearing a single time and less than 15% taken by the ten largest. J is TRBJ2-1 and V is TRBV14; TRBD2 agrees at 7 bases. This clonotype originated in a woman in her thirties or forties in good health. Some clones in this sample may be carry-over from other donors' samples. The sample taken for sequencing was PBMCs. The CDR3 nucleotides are TGTGCCAGCAGTCTCGCTAGCGGTTACAATGAGCAGTTCTTC. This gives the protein CASSLASGYNEQFF.